This TCR beta chain comes out of a study of cytomegalovirus exposure and HLA in healthy donors. Study observations and caveats: The study designated 164 TCR beta chains cytomegalovirus-associated. Most subjects had HLA-A and HLA-B alleles reportedly predicted accurately by TCR beta sequences.

Concerning this clone: Its specificity is not known.

Trimming took 0 bases from V and 10 from J; bases not matched to a gene: 10. The CDR3 contains 16 residues. Germline V gives CDR1 MNHEY, CDR2 SVGAGI. PCR primers comprised 60 Vbeta and 13 Jbeta primers. The table came from immunoSEQ multiplex PCR; TCRdb's copy has only in-frame clones and leaves some out. The sample contains 100,000 to 150,000 clones, 17% of which appear only once. The chain uses TRBV6-5 and TRBJ2-7, with 12 bases lining up with TRBD2. Sequenced material: PBMCs. The TCR was taken from a female donor in good health and CMV-seropositive. The CDR3 DNA is TGTGCCAGCAGTTACTCGAACCTAGCGGGGGGGCTAAGACAGTACTTC. Protein: CASSYSNLAGGLRQYF.